These 13 T cell receptor beta chains were sequenced from one sample in a study of blood T cell repertoires in COVID-19. The repertoire was sequenced with immunoSEQ multiplex PCR; TCRdb's copy has only in-frame clones and lacks some. The sample yields some 150,000 clones, 84% seen once. The sample was PBMCs or T cells enriched from blood (not recorded which). These receptors all stem from a woman in her 50s who had been exposed to COVID-19.

The gene calls are TRBV5-1 and TRBJ2-2, with D possibly matching TRBD1 (6 bases). This CDR3 region has 17 residues. CDR1 and CDR2 (germline): SGHRS, YFSETQ. The V end was cut by 0 bases, the J end by 7 bases, with 19 bases between. The CDR3 region is CASSLEEGGVKGGELFF. The DNA of the CDR3 is TGCGCCAGCAGCTTGGAAGAAGGGGGAGTTAAGGGCGGGGAGCTGTTTTTT.

V usage is TRBV21-1 and J usage is TRBJ1-1; the table gives TRBD1 as D, unverified against the DNA. TRBV21-1 corresponds to a pseudogene. CDR3 size: 17 residues. The CDR3 nucleotides read TGTGCCAGCAACAACTTCCTACAGGGGGCATCGAACACTGAAGCTTTCTTT. Translating it yields CASNNFLQGASNTEAFF.

The chain couples TRBV11-2 to TRBJ1-5; D is unresolved. The CDR3 sequence is 14 residues long. The V gene's germline CDR1 is SGHAT and CDR2 FQNNGV. Deletions cut 1 base from V and 5 bases from J, with 9 bases between. CDR3 in amino acids: CASSLAGDYQPQHF. CDR3 sequence (DNA): TGTGCCAGCAGCTTAGCCGGGGATTATCAGCCCCAGCATTTT.

CDR3 coding DNA: TGCGCCAGCAGCTTGGTGGTGGCGGGACAGTCCTCTGGAAACACCATATATTTT. Amino acids: CASSLVVAGQSSGNTIYF. This chain uses TRBV5-1 with TRBJ1-3; TRBD1 agrees at 7 bases. The CDR3 is 18 residues long. Germline lookup yields CDR1 SGHRS and CDR2 YFSETQ. V trimming: 0 bases; J trimming: 0 bases; junction bases outside the gene matches: 9.

The V call is TRBV5-4, the J call TRBJ2-2; 8 nucleotides match TRBD2. With V trimmed by 7 bases and J by 4 bases, 12 bases remained unmatched. The CDR3 sequence is 16 residues long. Germline CDR1 reads SGHNT; CDR2 reads YYREEE (reference sequence). The chain's CDR3 is CASSSGLGLITGELFF. The CDR3 coding sequence is TGTGCCAGCTCCTCGGGACTAGGTTTGATCACCGGGGAGCTGTTTTTT. Full variable domain (rest looked up from reference TRBV5-4 and TRBJ2-2): ETGVTQSPTHLIKTRGQQVTLRCSSQSGHNTVSWYQQALGQGPQFIFQYYREEENGRGNFPPRFSGLQFPNYSSELNVNALELDDSALYLCASSSGLGLITGELFFGEGSRLTVL.

The chain employs TRBV5-4 and TRBJ2-7; 7 bases agree with TRBD1. CDR1 SGHNT and CDR2 YYREEE come from the germline V gene (reference sequence). V shed 4 bases, J shed 2 bases, and the junction held 3 bases outside the gene matches. The CDR3 is made up of 13 amino acids. The CDR3 sequence: CASSGDSPYEQYF. The CDR3 DNA reads as TGTGCCAGCAGCGGGGACAGCCCCTACGAGCAGTACTTC.

The chain links TRBV4-2 to TRBJ2-7; 9 bases match TRBD2. The junction had 12 bases not matched to a gene; V was cut back by 4 bases and J by 5 bases. The length of the CDR3 is 16 residues. Germline values: CDR1 LGHNA, CDR2 YNFKEQ. The CDR3 sequence is CASSPLSGGQEDEQYF. CDR3 DNA: TGTGCCAGCAGCCCGCTTAGCGGGGGTCAGGAGGACGAGCAGTACTTC.

The V gene is TRBV10-3, the J gene TRBJ1-2; 8 bases are a match to TRBD1. Looked up from germline, CDR1 is ENHRY and CDR2 is SYGVKD. The CDR3 covers 14 residues. Trimming removed 7 bases from V and 2 bases from J; junction bases left unmatched: 6. CDR3 amino acids: CAITGGFGNYGYTF. The CDR3 region has the DNA TGTGCCATCACAGGGGGCTTCGGGAACTATGGCTACACCTTC.

In DNA, the CDR3 is TGCGCCAGCAGCTCGGTTGCCGCAGGGGGCTTGGGAGGCTACACCTTC. The encoded protein is CASSSVAAGGLGGYTF. This chain joins TRBV5-1 and TRBJ1-2, with 8 bases lining up with TRBD1. The CDR3 contains 16 residues. V was pared by 3 bases and J by 8 bases, with 15 bases of the junction left unmatched. Germline V CDR1 and CDR2: SGHRS, YFSETQ.

This chain joins TRBV5-1 and TRBJ2-7, with 7 bases matching TRBD1. The CDR3 covers 17 residues. Germline V lookup: CDR1 SGHRS, CDR2 YFSETQ. The junction had 15 bases not matched to a gene; V was cut back by 0 bases and J by 6 bases. The DNA for the CDR3 is TGCGCCAGCAGCTTGGGTGGATTCCAGGACAGGTGGGGCGAGCAGTACTTC. It translates to CASSLGGFQDRWGEQYF.

The chain uses TRBV7-9 and TRBJ1-1; D might be TRBD1 (5 bases). V lost 8 bases and J lost 3, with 19 bases in between. Germline values: CDR1 SEHNR, CDR2 FQNEAQ (reference sequence). The CDR3 runs 15 residues. In nucleotides, the CDR3 is TGTGCCAGCGGGGGAGGGGTGGTTATGGACACTGAAGCTTTCTTT. Its translation is CASGGGVVMDTEAFF. The full variable domain, its missing parts supplied by reference TRBV7-9 and TRBJ1-1, is DTGVSQNPRHKITKRGQNVTFRCDPISEHNRLYWYRQTLGQGPEFLTYFQNEAQLEKSRLLSDRFSAERPKGSFSTLEIQRTEQGDSAMYLCASGGGVVMDTEAFFGQGTRLTVV.

The table lists this clone with a few counts. The chain carries TRBV7-6 and TRBJ2-7; D gene uncertain. Germline V lookup: CDR1 SGHVS, CDR2 FNYEAQ. Trimming pared 6 bases from V and 5 bases from J, leaving 20 bases between. The CDR3 has 15 residues. CDR3 region: CASSPTIHPPNEQYF. For the CDR3, the DNA is TGTGCCAGCAGTCCAACGATACACCCCCCCAACGAGCAGTACTTC. The entire variable domain, with the rest obtained from reference TRBV7-6 and TRBJ2-7, is as follows: GAGVSQSPRYKVTKRGQDVALRCDPISGHVSLYWYRQALGQGPEFLTYFNYEAQQDKSGLPNDRFSAERPEGSISTLTIQRTEQRDSAMYRCASSPTIHPPNEQYFGPGTRLTVT.

This clone was counted a few times. The V gene is TRBV10-1, the J gene TRBJ2-2, with D possibly being TRBD2 (5 bases). Trimming shortened V by 6 bases and J by 4 bases, and 9 bases separated the two germline ends. Germline values: CDR1 WNHNN, CDR2 SYGVQD (reference sequence). The CDR3 extends over 13 amino acids. The CDR3, as DNA: TGCGCCAGCAGCGCTGGACTCACCGGGGAGCTGTTTTTT. This translates into CASSAGLTGELFF.